This T cell receptor (beta chain) comes out of a study of T-cell memory formation after mild COVID-19. Regarding the study as a whole: Most CD4+ clones that shrank were in CM and EM, while CD8+ ones turned up in EMRA.

TCRdb reprocessed the 5' RACE reads via MiXCR and lists one record per CDR3 protein. The table lists fewer than 250,000 distinct CDR3 sequences, about 10% of them singletons. With 8 bases removed from V and 7 bases from J, the gap between germline ends came to 9 bases. This CDR3 has 11 residues. Germline V CDR1 and CDR2: MNHEY, SVGEGT. This clonotype was picked up a small number of times. Its antigen is as yet unknown. The TCR originated in a man in his late teens or twenties who had mild COVID-19 (a few samples of this study predate the infection). Cell type and time point are not known. The rearrangement links TRBV6-2 or TRBV6-3 to TRBJ2-1; D may be TRBD1 (6 bases). The sample consisted of PBMCs or a T cell subset sorted from them (not recorded which). This CDR3 is CASGQGNEQFF. CDR3 bases: TGTGCCAGCGGCCAGGGGAATGAGCAGTTCTTC.